The rows below give T cell receptor beta chains drawn from one sample of a study of cytomegalovirus exposure and HLA in healthy donors. The protocol was immunoSEQ multiplex PCR, while the TCRdb copy is restricted to in-frame clones and leaves out a portion. Of around 230,000 clones detected, around 85% appear once; the ten largest clones hold 1.2%. Sequenced input: PBMCs. All receptors derive from a woman in her 30s in good health and CMV-seropositive. Each CDR3 is given with its conserved first and last residue. The D gene is left open where the match is weak. The listing skips clone size in some rows; elsewhere it reads once, few, many or a size class.

v_call,clone_size,d_call,j_call,cdr3_nt,cdr3_aa
TRBV11-2,-,TRBD2,TRBJ2-2,TGTGCCAGCAGCTTAGCGACTAGCGGGAGGACCGGGGAGCTGTTTTTT,CASSLATSGRTGELFF
TRBV6-1,-,TRBD2,TRBJ2-3,TGTGCCAGCAGTGAAGGAGCGGGAGGCGGAGATACGCAGTATTTT,CASSEGAGGGDTQYF
TRBV6-1,-,-,TRBJ1-1,TGTGCCACTACCCTCTTGGGCACGAACACTGAAGCTTTCTTT,CATTLLGTNTEAFF
TRBV29-1,-,-,TRBJ2-3,TGCAGCGTAGGGGGAGATGCAGATACGCAGTATTTT,CSVGGDADTQYF
TRBV29-1,-,TRBD2,TRBJ2-6,TGCAGCGTTGAGGGACTGGGGGGGTCATCCGGGGCCAACGTCCTGACTTTC,CSVEGLGGSSGANVLTF
TRBV7-2,-,-,TRBJ2-2,TGTGCCAGCAGCTTAGTTTCCACGAACACCGGGGAGCTGTTTTTT,CASSLVSTNTGELFF
TRBV28,-,TRBD2,TRBJ2-7,TGTGCCAGCAGTCCTAGCGGGAGGGGAGTTTACGAGCAGTACTTC,CASSPSGRGVYEQYF
TRBV2,few,-,TRBJ1-2,TGTGCCAGCAGTGGGGGCGGGGGGGATCTCTATGGCTACACCTTC,CASSGGGGDLYGYTF
TRBV7-9,-,-,TRBJ1-4,TGTGCCAGCAGCCCCCCAGCGGCTGAAAAACTGTTTTTT,CASSPPAAEKLFF
TRBV4-2,-,-,TRBJ2-1,TGTGCCAGCAGCCAACTAGGTTTCCCCTCGGATGAGCAGTTCTTC,CASSQLGFPSDEQFF
TRBV11-3,-,TRBD2,TRBJ2-1,TGTGCCAGCAGTTTAGCGGGAGGGCGGTACAATGAGCAGTTCTTC,CASSLAGGRYNEQFF
TRBV27,once,-,TRBJ2-7,TGTGCCAGCAGTTTTATGAGGGTTCTAAACTACGAGCAGTACTTC,CASSFMRVLNYEQYF
TRBV5-4,-,TRBD2,TRBJ2-1,TGTGCCAGCAGCTACGATAGCGGGAGCTCCTACAATGAGCAGTTCTTC,CASSYDSGSSYNEQFF
TRBV27,-,TRBD1,TRBJ2-7,TGTGCCACCTACCCCGCGACAGGGGGATCCTCCTACGAGCAGTACTTC,CATYPATGGSSYEQYF
TRBV11-2,-,-,TRBJ1-5,TGTGCCAGCAGCCTGACAGGAGCCACGGGGCAGCCCCAGCATTTT,CASSLTGATGQPQHF
TRBV29-1,-,-,TRBJ2-1,TGCAGCGTGGGGACTTGGAGCTCCTACAATGAGCAGTTCTTC,CSVGTWSSYNEQFF
TRBV7-7,-,TRBD1,TRBJ2-5,TGTGCTAGCAGCTTAGACAAATCGACAGGGGTCCAAGAGACCCAGTACTTC,CASSLDKSTGVQETQYF
TRBV5-1,-,-,TRBJ1-2,TGCGCCAGCAGCTTGGTCTCCGGGAACTATGGCTACACCTTC,CASSLVSGNYGYTF
TRBV9,-,-,TRBJ2-2,TGTGCCAGCAGCCCCCGGAAGGGGGCGAACACCGGGGAGCTGTTTTTT,CASSPRKGANTGELFF
TRBV7-9,-,-,TRBJ2-5,TGTGCCAGCAGTTTATCGCGATGGACAGAAGAGACCCAGTACTTC,CASSLSRWTEETQYF